The clone carrying this T cell receptor (beta chain) came up a few times. This record belongs to a study of T cell changes during pregnancy in multiple sclerosis. Some clones are missing from TCRdb's copy, which holds only in-frame ones; the method was immunoSEQ multiplex PCR. The sample holds approximately 70,000 clones, around 90% seen once. Germline CDR1 reads GTSNPN; CDR2 reads SVGIG (reference sequence). This CDR3 has 15 residues. J lost 4 bases, V lost 4 bases, and 8 bases had no gene match. This sample comprised peripheral blood, obtained in the first trimester of pregnancy. The V gene is TRBV30, the J gene TRBJ2-3; the match to TRBD2 covers 10 bases. This receptor was obtained from a female donor with multiple sclerosis, enrolled in a pregnancy study. As DNA, the CDR3 is TGTGCCTGGAAGAGCGGGGGGGCCACGGCAGATACGCAGTATTTT. It specifies CAWKSGGATADTQYF.